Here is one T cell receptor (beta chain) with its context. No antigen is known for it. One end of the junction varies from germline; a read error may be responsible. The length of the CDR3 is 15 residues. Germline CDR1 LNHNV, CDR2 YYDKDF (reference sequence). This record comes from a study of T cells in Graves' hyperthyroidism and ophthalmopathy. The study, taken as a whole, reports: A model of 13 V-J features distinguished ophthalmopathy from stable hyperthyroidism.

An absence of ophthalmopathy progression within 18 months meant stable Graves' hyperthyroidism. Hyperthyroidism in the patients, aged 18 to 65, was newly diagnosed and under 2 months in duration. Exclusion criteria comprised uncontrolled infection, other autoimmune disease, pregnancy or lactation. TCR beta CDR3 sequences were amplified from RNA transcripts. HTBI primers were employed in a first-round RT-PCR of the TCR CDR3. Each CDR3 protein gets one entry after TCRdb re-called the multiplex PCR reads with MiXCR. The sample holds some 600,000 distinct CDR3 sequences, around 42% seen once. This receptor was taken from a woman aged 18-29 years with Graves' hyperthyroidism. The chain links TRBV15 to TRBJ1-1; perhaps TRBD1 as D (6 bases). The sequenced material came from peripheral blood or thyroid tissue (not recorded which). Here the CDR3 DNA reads TGTGCCACCAGCAGGGGGACACAGTCCAACACTGAAGCTTTCTTC. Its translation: CATSRGTQSNTEAFF.